This TCR beta chain was recorded in a study of T cell responses to AZD1222 COVID-19 vaccine. Produced via immunoSEQ multiplex PCR; TCRdb's table is partial and in-frame only. In the table there are fewer than 200,000 clones, approximately 90% of which are singletons. Remarks on this clone: Its antigen is undetermined.

Overall study findings and caveats: In the spike-specific TCR repertoire, nearly half reportedly target unmutated variant regions.

The CDR3 sequence is 17 residues long. Germline V lookup: CDR1 SEHNR, CDR2 FQNEAQ (reference sequence). Trimming stripped 5 bases from V and 0 bases from J, with 16 bases between. The origin of this receptor is an adult in good health. This material consisted of peripheral blood, taken on day 0 of AZD1222 vaccination. The rearrangement links TRBV7-9 to TRBJ2-2; TRBD1 is a possible D gene (5 bases). The CDR3 spells CASSVFLRASNTGELFF. The CDR3 nucleotides read TGTGCCAGCAGCGTATTCCTCAGGGCTTCGAACACCGGGGAGCTGTTTTTT.